This T cell receptor (beta chain) was observed in a study of T-cell memory formation after mild COVID-19. The CDR3 has 14 residues. Deletions cut 1 base from V and 6 bases from J, with 12 bases between. Per germline, CDR1 SGHAT and CDR2 FQNNGV. 5'RACE, which relied on constant-segment primers, yielded TCR alpha and TCR beta cDNA libraries carrying sample barcodes and UMIs. One entry per CDR3 protein, called by TCRdb with MiXCR from the 5' RACE reads. The table lists 350,000 or so distinct CDR3 sequences, 20% to 25% of them singletons. Study-level results: Most CD4+ clones that shrank were in CM and EM, while CD8+ ones turned up in EMRA. Researchers found some responding clones in pre-infection memory, a sign that cross-reactive memory joined.

Notes on this clonotype: Its antigen is unknown.

Sequencing was carried out using PBMCs or a T cell subset sorted from them (not recorded which). This chain uses TRBV11-2 with TRBJ2-5, with a tentative D call TRBD1 (6 bases). This sequence originates from a man younger than 35 who had mild COVID-19 (a few samples of this study predate the infection). Cell type and time point are not known. Here the CDR3 reads CASSLVQGLQTQYF. The CDR3 region has the DNA TGTGCCAGCAGCTTAGTTCAGGGGTTACAGACCCAGTACTTC.